A single sample gave rise to the 21 T cell receptor beta chains below, sequenced in a study of blood T cell repertoires in COVID-19. Clones were sequenced by immunoSEQ multiplex PCR, and TCRdb holds only the in-frame ones, with some missing. The repertoire holds over 130,000 clones, with 75% to 90% as singletons. Sequenced material: peripheral blood. The source is a man aged 70 or older with acute or convalescent COVID-19.

This chain connects TRBV7-2 to TRBJ2-3; a weak D match, TRBD2 (6 bases). Trimming took off 1 base at V and 1 base at J, with 18 bases between the two ends. CDR3 length: 18 amino acids. Germline CDR1 reads SGHTA; CDR2 reads FQGNSA. CDR3 sequence reads: CASSLGQSGVVGTDTQYF. The CDR3 DNA sequence: TGTGCCAGCAGCTTAGGGCAGTCGGGGGTCGTTGGCACAGATACGCAGTATTTT.

The chain has TRBV21-1 and TRBJ1-5; the listed D gene, TRBD1, was not tested against the DNA. TRBV21-1 is tagged as a pseudogene. The CDR3 is 15 amino acids. The chain's CDR3 is CASSKGGAENQPQHF. The CDR3 DNA follows: TGTGCCAGCAGCAAAGGGGGCGCGGAGAATCAGCCCCAGCATTTT.

J is TRBJ2-7 and V is TRBV28; D may be TRBD2 (5 bases). CDR3 length: 15 amino acids. In germline, CDR1 is MDHEN, CDR2 SYDVKM. Trimming stripped 6 bases from V and 0 bases from J, with 15 bases between. The CDR3 here is CASSESGRSSYEQYF. The CDR3 DNA is TGTGCCAGCAGCGAAAGCGGAAGGAGCTCCTACGAGCAGTACTTC.

The CDR3 coding sequence is TGTGCCAGCAGCCTCCAGGTGAACACTGAAGCTTTCTTT. Translated, it gives CASSLQVNTEAFF. The chain links TRBV12-3 or TRBV12-4 to TRBJ1-1, with D hard to call. V gave up 6 bases and J gave up 0 bases, with 8 bases separating them. This CDR3 has 13 residues.

Written as DNA, the CDR3 is TGTGCCAGCAGCCAAGGGGGAGCGGGGGCGAGCGGGGAGCTGTTTTTT. It translates to CASSQGGAGASGELFF. V gene TRBV3-1 (or the pseudogene TRBV3-2) combines with J gene TRBJ2-2, with TRBD2 matching over 8 bases. The CDR3 is 16 amino acids. Germline CDR1 LGHDT, CDR2 YNNKEL (reference sequence). Trimming at V came to 1 base and at J to 7 bases, leaving 8 bases not matched to a gene.

The genes are TRBV7-3 and TRBJ2-6; D is unclear. Germline V gene data show CDR1 as SGHTA and CDR2 as FQGTGA. Trimming took 6 bases from V and 0 from J, leaving 6 bases between them. The CDR3 loop spans 14 amino acids. CDR3 sequence (DNA): TGTGCCAGCAGGACACCCTCTGGGGCCAACGTCCTGACTTTC. Translating it yields CASRTPSGANVLTF. The variable domain in full, completed from reference TRBV7-3 and TRBJ2-6, reads GAGVSQTPSNKVTEKGKYVELRCDPISGHTALYWYRQSLGQGPEFLIYFQGTGAADDSGLPNDRFFAVRPEGSVSTLKIQRTERGDSAVYLCASRTPSGANVLTFGAGSRLTVL.

This chain connects TRBV9 to TRBJ2-5, with 7 bases fitting TRBD2. The CDR3 covers 16 residues. The ends lost 0 bases at V and 2 bases at J; junction bases unmatched: 7. Germline V gene lookup returns CDR1 SGDLS and CDR2 YYNGEE. The CDR3 DNA is TGTGCCAGCAGCGTAGCTGTGACTAGCCGTCAAGAGACCCAGTACTTC. This encodes CASSVAVTSRQETQYF.

Details on this clone: Other DNA sequences in this sample translate to the same CDR3. CDR3 nucleotides: TGTGCCAGCAGTTTAGGAGGAGGGGTGGGGACCGGGGAGCTGTTTTTT. This encodes CASSLGGGVGTGELFF. This rearrangement joins TRBV28 to TRBJ2-2; TRBD2 might be the D (6 bases). Trimming stripped 2 bases from V and 5 bases from J, with 15 bases between. This CDR3 has 16 amino acids. CDR1 is MDHEN and CDR2 is SYDVKM in the germline V gene.

The rearrangement uses TRBV24-1 and TRBJ1-3; 7 bases are shared with TRBD1. V shed 7 bases and J 1 base; nucleotides not matched to a gene: 6. The CDR3 consists of 15 residues. CDR1 KGHDR and CDR2 SFDVKD come from the germline V gene. The CDR3 region has the DNA TGTGCCACCAGCGACGGGACAGTGTCTGGAAACACCATATATTTT. This gives the protein CATSDGTVSGNTIYF.

The V gene is TRBV2, the J gene TRBJ2-4, with D tentatively TRBD1 (5 bases). The V end was cut by 4 bases, the J end by 0 bases, with 10 bases between. Germline V CDR1 and CDR2: SNHLY, FYNNEI. This CDR3 spans 15 amino acids. Here the CDR3 reads CASSVDTIAKNIQYF. For the CDR3, the DNA is TGTGCCAGCAGTGTGGACACTATAGCCAAAAACATTCAGTACTTC.

The chain is built from TRBV5-1 and TRBJ2-5, with 10 positions matching TRBD1. V lost 0 bases and J lost 5; bases outside the gene matches: 4. There are 15 residues in the CDR3. Germline values: CDR1 SGHRS, CDR2 YFSETQ. For the CDR3, the DNA is TGCGCCAGCAGCTTGGGGGACAGGGGTCTTGAGACCCAGTACTTC. Its protein product is CASSLGDRGLETQYF.

The chain links TRBV7-6 to TRBJ1-6; 9 bases map to TRBD1. There are 16 residues in the CDR3. Unmatched junction bases numbered 11, after V lost 5 bases and J lost 9 bases. Per germline, CDR1 SGHVS and CDR2 FNYEAQ. CDR3 sequence reads: CASSKDGTGKISPLHF. CDR3 DNA: TGTGCCAGCAGCAAAGACGGGACAGGGAAGATTTCACCCCTCCACTTT. The full variable domain, rest sourced from reference TRBV7-6 and TRBJ1-6, is GAGVSQSPRYKVTKRGQDVALRCDPISGHVSLYWYRQALGQGPEFLTYFNYEAQQDKSGLPNDRFSAERPEGSISTLTIQRTEQRDSAMYRCASSKDGTGKISPLHFGNGTRLTVT.

This clone has more than one count but fewer than ten. The rearrangement joins TRBV4-2 to TRBJ2-7; 10 bases match TRBD1. Germline values: CDR1 LGHNA, CDR2 YNFKEQ. J was trimmed by 2 bases and V by 0 bases; bases with no gene match: 1. The length of the CDR3 is 15 residues. CDR3 sequence reads: CASSQEGQGAYEQYF. DNA for the CDR3: TGTGCCAGCAGCCAAGAAGGACAGGGGGCCTACGAGCAGTACTTC.

The chain employs TRBV4-2 and TRBJ2-7; weak D call: TRBD2 (6 bases). CDR1 LGHNA and CDR2 YNFKEQ come from the germline V gene. V dropped 1 base and J dropped 4 bases, with 20 bases sitting between them. The CDR3 sequence is 17 residues long. This CDR3 is CASSQASAGTVKYEQYF. The CDR3 DNA reads TGTGCCAGCAGCCAAGCCTCGGCCGGGACTGTGAAATACGAGCAGTACTTC.

This chain connects TRBV28 to TRBJ1-4; D perhaps matches TRBD1 (5 bases). Germline V gene lookup returns CDR1 MDHEN and CDR2 SYDVKM. The CDR3 has 16 amino acids. V lost 3 bases to trimming and J lost 4 bases, with 15 bases between them. The DNA for the CDR3 is TGTGCCAGCAGTTTTAAGACGGGACTGGGTAATGAAAAACTGTTTTTT. It specifies CASSFKTGLGNEKLFF.

The chain joins TRBV29-1 to TRBJ1-1, with 7 bases identical to TRBD1. The V segment lost 5 bases and the J segment 3 bases; nucleotides outside the gene matches: 6. Germline V lookup: CDR1 SQVTM, CDR2 ANQGSEA. The CDR3 is 13 residues long. CDR3 nucleotide sequence: TGCAGCGTTCGGAGGGGGCAGGACACTGAAGCTTTCTTT. This translates into CSVRRGQDTEAFF.

The CDR3 protein is CATSSPGTEQDEKLFF. For the CDR3, the DNA is TGTGCCACCAGCAGCCCCGGGACAGAACAAGATGAAAAACTGTTTTTT. The chain recombines TRBV15 with TRBJ1-4; 7 bases fit TRBD1. There are 16 residues in the CDR3. The V segment lost 3 bases and the J segment 6 bases; nucleotides outside the gene matches: 10. Germline lookup yields CDR1 LNHNV and CDR2 YYDKDF (reference sequence).

This clone was seen only once. V and J are TRBV10-3 and TRBJ2-5, with D perhaps matching TRBD2 (7 bases). CDR3 length: 14 residues. The V and J ends lost 11 bases and 1 base respectively, with 17 bases between them. Germline CDR1 ENHRY, CDR2 SYGVKD. This CDR3 reads CASQGSGAQETQYF. CDR3 DNA: TGTGCCTCGCAGGGGAGCGGGGCCCAAGAGACCCAGTACTTC.

This chain connects TRBV7-8 to TRBJ1-6, with no clear D. Per germline, CDR1 SGHVS and CDR2 FQNEAQ. Trimming took off 1 base at V and 10 bases at J, with 11 bases between the two ends. CDR3 length: 14 residues. CDR3 DNA sequence: TGTGCCAGCAGCTTAGGTCCGGAGGGCTCACCCCTCCACTTT. This sequence encodes CASSLGPEGSPLHF.

The chain links TRBV2 to TRBJ1-2, with 8 bases fitting TRBD1. Germline trimming cut 7 bases from V and 7 bases from J; bases unmatched to any gene: 11. There are 14 residues in the CDR3. CDR1 is SNHLY and CDR2 is FYNNEI in the germline V gene. The CDR3 region is CASNFAGGAGGYTF. The DNA of the CDR3 is TGTGCCAGCAATTTTGCAGGGGGCGCGGGTGGCTACACCTTC.

The rearrangement joins TRBV5-6 to TRBJ1-2; D uncertain. The CDR3 totals 13 residues. The germline V and J ends were trimmed by 3 bases and 4 bases, with 10 bases remaining between them. CDR1 and CDR2 from the germline V gene are SGHDT and YYEEEE. CDR3 DNA sequence: TGTGCCAGCAGCTCCCAGGTCGGCTATGGCTACACCTTC. The encoded protein is CASSSQVGYGYTF.